A selection of T cell receptor beta chains follows, all from one sample in a study of OX40 agonist ivuxolimab in advanced cancers. Sequenced by immunoSEQ multiplex PCR; TCRdb stores in-frame clones only, minus some. The data show 48,000 or so clones, around 90% seen once. The sample in question was CD4+ or CD8+ T cells sorted from blood, obtained in a trial of the OX40 agonist ivuxolimab. The source is an adult with an advanced solid tumor such as melanoma, head and neck, liver or kidney cancer. Both conserved end residues are part of each CDR3. The D gene is left open where the match is weak. Not every row has a clone size; where given, it reads once, few, many or a size class.

CDR3 length	D gene	V gene	J gene	clone size	CDR3 protein	CDR3 DNA
13	-	TRBV13	TRBJ2-7	-	CASSRLIGYEQYF	TGTGCCAGCAGCAGACTAATTGGGTACGAGCAGTACTTC
14	-	TRBV4-1	TRBJ1-2	medium-sized	CASSQEVVGTGYTF	TGCGCCAGCAGCCAAGAAGTAGTAGGGACCGGCTACACCTTC
13	-	TRBV6-1	TRBJ1-5	-	CASSDLGNQPQHF	TGTGCCAGCAGTGACTTGGGAAATCAGCCCCAGCATTTT
14	-	TRBV2	TRBJ2-7	-	CASTQAPLFYEQYF	TGTGCCAGCACCCAAGCCCCCCTTTTCTACGAGCAGTACTTC
16	-	TRBV7-3	TRBJ2-2	few	CASSLMPGSNTGELFF	TGTGCCAGCAGCTTAATGCCGGGGTCGAACACCGGGGAGCTGTTTTTT
14	-	TRBV2	TRBJ2-2	-	CASLETTNTGELFF	TGTGCCAGCTTGGAGACTACGAACACCGGGGAGCTGTTTTTT
16	TRBD1	TRBV6-6	TRBJ1-1	-	CASSPGTGVKNTEAFF	TGTGCCAGCAGCCCCGGGACAGGGGTAAAGAATACTGAAGCTTTCTTT
14	-	TRBV6-5	TRBJ1-2	-	CASCLSAGTPGYTF	TGTGCCAGCTGCCTTTCTGCCGGGACACCCGGCTACACCTTC
13	-	TRBV2	TRBJ2-2	-	CASSELGTGELFF	TGTGCCAGCAGTGAACTGGGCACCGGGGAGCTGTTTTTT
17	TRBD2	TRBV2	TRBJ2-3	-	CASSLQERGRGTDTQYF	TGTGCCAGCAGCCTACAAGAGCGGGGACGGGGCACAGATACGCAGTATTTT